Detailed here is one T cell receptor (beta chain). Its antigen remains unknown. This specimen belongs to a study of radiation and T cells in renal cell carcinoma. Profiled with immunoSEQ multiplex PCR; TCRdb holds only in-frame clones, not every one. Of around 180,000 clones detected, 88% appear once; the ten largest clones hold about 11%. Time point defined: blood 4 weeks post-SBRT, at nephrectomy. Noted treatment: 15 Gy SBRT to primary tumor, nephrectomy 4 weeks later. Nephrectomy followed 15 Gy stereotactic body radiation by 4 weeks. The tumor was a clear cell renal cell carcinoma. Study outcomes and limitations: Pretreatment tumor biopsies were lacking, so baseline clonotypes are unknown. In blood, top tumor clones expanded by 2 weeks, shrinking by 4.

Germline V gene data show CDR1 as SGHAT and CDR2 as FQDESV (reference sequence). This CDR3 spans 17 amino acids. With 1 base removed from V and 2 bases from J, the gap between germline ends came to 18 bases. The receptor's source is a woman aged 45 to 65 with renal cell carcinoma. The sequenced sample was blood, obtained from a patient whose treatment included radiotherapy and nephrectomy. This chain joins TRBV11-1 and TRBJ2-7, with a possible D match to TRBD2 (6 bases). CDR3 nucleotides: TGTGCCAGCAGCTTAGTCGGAGGGCAGGCCAGACCCTACGAGCAGTACTTC. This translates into CASSLVGGQARPYEQYF.